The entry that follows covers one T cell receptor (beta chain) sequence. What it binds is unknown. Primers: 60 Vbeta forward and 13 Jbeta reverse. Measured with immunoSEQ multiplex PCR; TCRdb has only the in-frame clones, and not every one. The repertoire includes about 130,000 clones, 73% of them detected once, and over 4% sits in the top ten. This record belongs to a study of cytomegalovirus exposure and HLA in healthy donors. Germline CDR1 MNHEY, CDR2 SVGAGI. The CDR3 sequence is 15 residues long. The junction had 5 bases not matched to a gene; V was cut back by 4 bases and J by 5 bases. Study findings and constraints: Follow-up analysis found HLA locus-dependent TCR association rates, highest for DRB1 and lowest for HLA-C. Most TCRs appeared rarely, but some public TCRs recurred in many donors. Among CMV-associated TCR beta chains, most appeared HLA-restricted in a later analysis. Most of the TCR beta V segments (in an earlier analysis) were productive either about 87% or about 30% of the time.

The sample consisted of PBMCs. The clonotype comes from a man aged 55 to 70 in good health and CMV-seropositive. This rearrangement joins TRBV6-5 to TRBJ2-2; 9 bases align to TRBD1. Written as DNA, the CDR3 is TGTGCCAGCAGTTCTCCGGACAGGGGTACCGGGGAGCTGTTTTTT. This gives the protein CASSSPDRGTGELFF.